These T cell receptor beta chains were read from a single sample in a study of circulating CD8 cells and anti-PD-1 response in melanoma. Each CDR3 protein is one row after TCRdb ran MiXCR on the reads. Of hundreds of distinct CDR3 sequences listed, around a tenth are singletons. Source: CD8+ T cells from PBMCs, taken at baseline or after one month of anti-PD-1 therapy (not recorded which). Source of these receptors: a human donor with melanoma. Each CDR3 is given with its conserved first and last residue. The order of the fields is D gene, clone size, V gene, J gene, CDR3 DNA, CDR3 protein. The D gene is left open where the match is weak. Clone size, where shown, is once, few, many, or a class for clones that have expanded.

>TRBD2|large|TRBV2|TRBJ2-1
TGTGCCAGCTCGGGACTAGCGGTATACAATGAGCAGTTCTTC
CASSGLAVYNEQFF
>TRBD2|large|TRBV29-1|TRBJ2-1
TGCAGCGTTTCCGGGACTAGCGGGATCTTGGGAAACAATGAGCAGTTCTTC
CSVSGTSGILGNNEQFF
>NA|large|TRBV20-1|TRBJ2-2
TGCAGTGCTAGTGGAAGGCCGAGGGGGGAGCTGTTTTTT
CSASGRPRGELFF
>TRBD1|NA|TRBV5-5|TRBJ1-1
TGTGCCAGCAGCTTAGACAGGGGGAACATGAACACTGAAGCTTTCTTT
CASSLDRGNMNTEAFF
>NA|large|TRBV29-1|TRBJ2-7
TGCAGCGTTGAGGATGACTCCCCCGCGGGGGAGCAGTACTTC
CSVEDDSPAGEQYF
>TRBD2|large|TRBV6-4|TRBJ2-6
TGTGCCAGCATTCCACTTCCCTCGGGCGGGAGTGCTGGGGCCAACGTCCTGACTTTC
CASIPLPSGGSAGANVLTF
>TRBD1|large|TRBV10-3|TRBJ2-7
TGTGCCATCAGTCCTTCCGGGACAGGGAGGACCTACGAGCAGTACTTC
CAISPSGTGRTYEQYF
>NA|large|TRBV27|TRBJ2-2
TGTGCCAGCACCGGGAGAACCGGGGAGCTGTTTTTT
CASTGRTGELFF
>TRBD1|large|TRBV4-1|TRBJ1-1
TGCGCCAGCAGCCCCTATACTTCGACAGGGCGGATTGAAGCTTTCTTT
CASSPYTSTGRIEAFF
>NA|large|TRBV11-2|TRBJ1-1
TGTGCCAGCAGCTTATCGGGCCTTATAGGCTCCACTGAAGCTTTCTTT
CASSLSGLIGSTEAFF
>NA|medium-sized|TRBV27|TRBJ2-1
TGTGCCAGCAGTCGGATCTCCTACAATGAGCAGTTCTTC
CASSRISYNEQFF
>TRBD1|large|TRBV18|TRBJ1-1
TGTGCCAGCTCACCACTGGACAGGGCGAACACTGAAGCTTTCTTT
CASSPLDRANTEAFF
>NA|medium-sized|TRBV21-1|TRBJ2-7
TGTGCCAGCAAATCACCGGGACCGTTCAACCCTAAGCAGTACTTC
CASKSPGPFNPKQYF
>TRBD2|large|TRBV14|TRBJ2-2
TGTGCCAGCAGCCCTTATAGCGGGGCGAACACCGGGGAGCTGTTTTTT
CASSPYSGANTGELFF
>NA|medium-sized|TRBV28|TRBJ1-5
TGTGCCAGCAGAACGCGGGGAAACAATCAGCCCCAGCATTTT
CASRTRGNNQPQHF
>NA|medium-sized|TRBV9|TRBJ2-2
TGTGCCAGCAGCCCCTGGTCGGGGGAGTCCCCCGGGGAGCTGTTTTTT
CASSPWSGESPGELFF
>NA|large|TRBV7-9|TRBJ2-1
TGTGCCAGCAGCTTAGCGATGCCAGAGCAGTTCTTC
CASSLAMPEQFF
>TRBD2|medium-sized|TRBV13|TRBJ2-1
TGTGCCAGCAGCTTAGACCGACTAGCGACCTTTATGAACAATGAGCAGTTCTTC
CASSLDRLATFMNNEQFF
>NA|few|TRBV6-4|TRBJ2-1
TGTGCCAGCAGGGGACCCTACAATGAGCAGTTCTTC
CASRGPYNEQFF
>NA|medium-sized|TRBV9|TRBJ1-2
TGTGCCAGCAGCGTAGCTCTGAAGTATGGCTACACCTTC
CASSVALKYGYTF
>NA|medium-sized|TRBV7-2|TRBJ2-1
TGTGCCAGCAGCTTCAAGAGGGACTTATCCCCCTCCTACAATGAGCAGTTCTTC
CASSFKRDLSPSYNEQFF
>TRBD2|NA|TRBV28|TRBJ2-3
TGTGCCAGTTCTACCGACGTGGGACTAGCGGACACAGATGCGCAGTATTTT
CASSTDVGLADTDAQYF
>NA|medium-sized|TRBV27|TRBJ2-1
TGTGCCAGCAGTTTAGGCGGAGCCTACAATGAGCAGTTCTTC
CASSLGGAYNEQFF
>TRBD2|NA|TRBV28|TRBJ2-3
TGTGCCAGTTCTACCGACGTGGGACTAGCGGACACAGATACGCAGTATTTT
CASSTDVGLADTDTQYF
>TRBD2|large|TRBV4-1|TRBJ2-1
TGCGCCAGCAGACGCAGCGGGGGACTAGCGGGTCGGGAGCAGTTCTTC
CASRRSGGLAGREQFF
>NA|large|TRBV29-1|TRBJ2-2
TGCAGCGTTGAGTTCCTCAGGGTCGGGGAGCTGTTTTTT
CSVEFLRVGELFF
>NA|large|TRBV4-2|TRBJ2-7
TGTGCCAGCAGCCAAGATAACGGGGGCTACGAGCAGTACTTC
CASSQDNGGYEQYF
>TRBD1|large|TRBV12-3/TRBV12-4|TRBJ2-1
TGTGCCAGCAGTTCGGACAGGCGTTCGAGCTCCTACAATGAGCAGTTCTTC
CASSSDRRSSSYNEQFF
>NA|large|TRBV6-6|TRBJ2-7
TGTGCCAGCAGTTACGAGGGCAGCTCCTACGAGCAGTACTTC
CASSYEGSSYEQYF
>NA|medium-sized|TRBV4-2|TRBJ2-7
TGTGCCAGCAGCCCCCAAGCCAATTCGGAGACCCCGAGCTCCTACGAGCAGTACTTC
CASSPQANSETPSSYEQYF
>NA|medium-sized|TRBV14|TRBJ1-1
TGTGCCAGCAGCCTAAAGAACACTGAAGCTTTCTTT
CASSLKNTEAFF
>NA|large|TRBV2|TRBJ2-3
TGTGCCAGCAGTTCGAGTTTCACAGATACGCAGTATTTT
CASSSSFTDTQYF
>NA|large|TRBV7-8|TRBJ2-6
TGTGCCAGCGGAATGGGCTCTGGGGCCAACGTCCTGACTTTC
CASGMGSGANVLTF
>TRBD2|large|TRBV9|TRBJ2-7
TGTGCCAGCAGCGTCGGACTAGCAACGGGCTACGAGCAGTACTTC
CASSVGLATGYEQYF
>NA|hyperexpanded|TRBV29-1|TRBJ2-1
TGCAGCGTTAAGGGACAATACAATGAGCAGTTCTTC
CSVKGQYNEQFF
>NA|large|TRBV12-3/TRBV12-4|TRBJ2-3
TGTGCCAGCAGTTTAGTTCATCAGGGCTTCGGCACAGATACGCAGTATTTT
CASSLVHQGFGTDTQYF
>TRBD2|large|TRBV19|TRBJ2-7
TGTGCCAGTAGTATAGGCGGGGGATGGAGCTCCTACGAGCAGTACTTC
CASSIGGGWSSYEQYF
>NA|large|TRBV5-4|TRBJ2-5
TGTGCCAGCAGCTTGTTCGGCGGGTCCCAAGAGACCCAGTACTTC
CASSLFGGSQETQYF
>NA|large|TRBV6-6|TRBJ2-1
TGTGCCAGCAGCCCCGGATTAGGGGTGGGCAATGAGCAGTTCTTC
CASSPGLGVGNEQFF
>NA|few|TRBV6-4|TRBJ2-1
TGTGCCAGCAGGGGACCCTACAATGAGCGGTTCTTC
CASRGPYNERFF
>NA|large|TRBV9|TRBJ2-1
TGTGCCAGCAGCGTAGTGGGGACTTCCTACAATGAGCAGTTCTTC
CASSVVGTSYNEQFF
>NA|hyperexpanded|TRBV5-8|TRBJ2-7
TGTGCCAGCAGCTTTATGGGGTATTACGAGCAGTACTTC
CASSFMGYYEQYF